The next 20 T cell receptor beta chains were all read from a single sample in a study of tumor and adjacent non-tumor tissue in lung cancer. No cell sorting was done before RNA was extracted from the tissue. A modified ARM-PCR protocol with three rounds of nested PCR amplified TCRbeta. From the multiplex PCR reads, TCRdb called clonotypes with MiXCR, one entry per CDR3 protein. The sample carries approximately 70,000 distinct CDR3 sequences, around three quarters recorded once. The sequencing input was lung tumor tissue. The receptors originated from a man in his 60s with non-small cell lung cancer.

In regard to this clonotype: It is likely a read error, because the conserved phenylalanine at the end of the CDR3 is missing. It is unclear where the CDR3 begins or ends on the DNA, so no DNA is shown, and the CDR3 is as TCRdb lists it. The rearrangement links TRBV11-1 to TRBJ2-5. Germline loops: CDR1 SGHAT, CDR2 FQDESV (reference sequence). Including both end residues, the CDR3 is 14 amino acids long. This CDR3 is CASSKDTYQETKYS.

The chain carries TRBV28 and TRBJ2-7; 9 positions agree with TRBD2. The V and J ends lost 7 bases and 2 bases, in that order; junction bases with no gene match: 18. The CDR3 runs to 18 residues. Per the germline V gene, CDR1 is MDHEN and CDR2 is SYDVKM. The CDR3 region has the DNA TGTGCCAGCAAGGTTGCTGGGAGTAGCGGGAGAGGGGCCTACGAGCAGTACTTC. It is translated as CASKVAGSSGRGAYEQYF.

The chain joins TRBV20-1 to TRBJ2-1; 11 positions agree with TRBD2. The CDR3 runs 16 residues. Germline V gene sequence: CDR1 DFQATT, CDR2 SNEGSKA (reference sequence). Losses at the gene ends were 1 base for V and 9 bases for J; bases not matched to a gene: 11. The CDR3 region is CSARGRLAGTWGEQFF. CDR3 in DNA: TGCAGTGCTAGAGGTAGACTAGCGGGAACGTGGGGTGAGCAGTTCTTC.

This clonotype is judged medium-sized. V gene TRBV12-3 or TRBV12-4 combines with J gene TRBJ2-3; TRBD2 aligns across 7 bases. There are 15 residues in the CDR3. The J segment lost 3 bases and the V segment lost 6 bases, leaving 9 bases of the junction unmatched. In nucleotides, the CDR3 is TGTGCCAGCAGCTCCCTGGGGGAGGGGACAGATACGCAGTATTTT. Amino acids: CASSSLGEGTDTQYF.

This chain joins TRBV6-5 and TRBJ1-5, with TRBD1 matching over 9 bases. After removal of 4 bases from V and 9 bases from J, the junction contained 7 bases not matched to a gene. CDR3 length: 14 amino acids. Germline CDR1 MNHEY, CDR2 SVGAGI. The DNA of the CDR3 is TGTGCCAGCAGTTCAACAGGGGGCTCCCTGCCCCAGCATTTT. Translating it yields CASSSTGGSLPQHF.

Note on this clonotype: The junction differs from germline at one of its ends, possibly a read error. The chain employs TRBV6-1 and TRBJ2-1; 10 positions match TRBD2. The germline CDR1 and CDR2 sequences are MNHNS and SASEGT. The CDR3 is made up of 15 amino acids. CDR3 in amino acids: CASIIAGGVYSEQLF. The DNA for the CDR3 is TGTGCCAGCATTATAGCGGGAGGTGTCTACAGTGAGCAGTTATTC.

Points on this clonotype: Lacking the conserved final phenylalanine or tryptophan, this CDR3 likely reflects a read error. This rearrangement joins TRBV29-1 to TRBJ1-2; D might be TRBD1 (5 bases). CDR1 is SQVTM, CDR2 ANQGSEA, per germline. This CDR3 has 12 residues. V lost 3 bases, J lost 5 bases, and 10 bases lay in between. Here the CDR3 reads CSVDWEGYGYTI. CDR3 nucleotides: TGCAGCGTTGACTGGGAGGGGTATGGCTACACCATC.

On this clonotype: A read error may produce the germline difference seen at one junction end. This sequence joins TRBV6-5 and TRBJ1-5, with unresolved D. This CDR3 is 13 amino acids long. Germline values: CDR1 MNHEY, CDR2 SVGAGI. The CDR3 DNA reads TGTGACAGCAGTTATAGGCTGAATCAGCACCAGCATTTT. It codes for CDSSYRLNQHQHF.

This clonotype was detected only a few times. This clone may be a read error of a much larger clone one base away. This chain joins TRBV6-2 or TRBV6-3 and TRBJ2-1, with a possible D match to TRBD2 (5 bases). This CDR3 is built from 13 residues. Germline loops: CDR1 MNHEY, CDR2 SVGEGT. Trimming left V 2 bases short and J 8 bases short, with 10 bases between. The DNA of the CDR3 is TGTGCCAGCAGTTACCCCCCGAGGGATGAGCAGTTCTTC. Protein product: CASSYPPRDEQFF.

DNA for the CDR3: TGCAGTGCTAGAGACTCCGGGACTAGTCAAGAGACCCAGTACTTC. Amino acid sequence: CSARDSGTSQETQYF. The chain couples TRBV20-1 to TRBJ2-5, with TRBD2 identical over 8 bases. Germline CDR1 and CDR2: DFQATT and SNEGSKA (reference sequence). The CDR3 extends over 15 amino acids. The V gene end was trimmed by 0 bases and the J gene end by 2 bases; junction bases not matched to a gene: 5.

A word on this clonotype: The germline gene is not matched at one end of the junction; a read error may be the cause. The V gene is TRBV5-5, the J gene TRBJ2-5; perhaps TRBD1 as D (5 bases). The CDR3 spans 11 residues. Germline V gene sequence: CDR1 SGHKS, CDR2 YYEKEE (reference sequence). The CDR3 loop is CASIPGPTHYF. The CDR3 DNA follows: TGTGCCAGTATCCCAGGGCCGACCCACTACTTC.

Comments on this clonotype: Relative to the germline gene, one junction end is altered; a read error may explain this. The chain joins TRBV6-1 to TRBJ1-5; no definite D call. The CDR3 spans 15 residues. Germline lookup yields CDR1 MNHNS and CDR2 SASEGT. The CDR3 coding sequence is TGTGCCAGCAATGAATTACGACATGATTCTCAGCCCCAGCATTTT. Translated: CASNELRHDSQPQHF.

The J gene is TRBJ1-4, the V gene TRBV10-2; no reliable D call. V lost 7 bases and J lost 3, with 18 bases in between. The length of the CDR3 is 16 residues. Germline V gene lookup returns CDR1 WSHSY and CDR2 SAAADI. CDR3 amino acids: CASNVGPVAANEKLFF. CDR3 DNA: TGCGCCAGCAATGTCGGTCCGGTTGCAGCTAATGAAAAACTGTTTTTT.

Of note for this clonotype: Mismatch with germline at one junction end may stem from a read error. This chain uses TRBV29-1 with TRBJ2-5; either TRBD1 or TRBD2 may fit D (5 bases each). The CDR3 sequence is 13 residues long. Germline V gene sequence: CDR1 SQVTM, CDR2 ANQGSEA. This CDR3 is CCVAVRYQGTLYF. CDR3 bases: TGCTGCGTCGCCGTCAGGTACCAAGGGACCCTGTACTTC. Drawing the rest from reference TRBV29-1 and TRBJ2-5, the complete variable domain is SAVISQKPSRDICQRGTSLTIQCQVDSQVTMMFWYRQQPGQSLTLIATANQGSEATYESGFVIDKFPISRPNLTFSTLTVSNMSPEDSSIYLCCVAVRYQGTLYFGPGTRLLVL.

The rearrangement links TRBV21-1 to TRBJ1-1; the D call of TRBD1 is as the table states it, not checked on the DNA. TRBV21-1 is tagged as a pseudogene. CDR3 length: 22 amino acids. The chain's CDR3 is CASSKALSLWGQGGIWGTEAFF. CDR3 sequence (DNA): TGTGCCAGCAGCAAAGCGCTGTCTCTTTGGGGCCAGGGGGGAATCTGGGGCACTGAAGCTTTCTTT.

This clonotype was counted at least ten times. The J gene is TRBJ1-4, the V gene TRBV6-6, with D perhaps TRBD1 (5 bases). The CDR3 has 17 amino acids. Germline V gene sequence: CDR1 MNHNY, CDR2 SVGAGI (reference sequence). The V and J ends lost 6 bases and 4 bases respectively, with 21 bases between them. The DNA for the CDR3 is TGTGCCAGCAGCCTAACCCCGTCGAAGGGGATTAATGAAAAACTGTTTTTT. Amino acids: CASSLTPSKGINEKLFF.

Details on this clonotype: Mismatch with germline at one junction end may stem from a read error. V gene TRBV20-1 combines with J gene TRBJ2-2; TRBD1 aligns across 7 bases. The CDR3 has 15 residues. Looked up from germline, CDR1 is DFQATT and CDR2 is SNEGSKA (reference sequence). The CDR3 DNA follows: TGTACTGCTCGAAGAGGGACAGCAAACACCGGGGAGCTGTTCTTT. Translated: CTARRGTANTGELFF.

The J gene is TRBJ1-4, the V gene TRBV20-1; D is unclear. Trimming left V 6 bases short and J 14 bases short, with 22 bases between. From germline, CDR1 is DFQATT and CDR2 SNEGSKA (reference sequence). The CDR3 contains 13 residues. For the CDR3, the DNA is TGCAGTGCCACCCAGACAACTAATGAAATGCTGTTTTTT. Its translation is CSATQTTNEMLFF.

Concerning this clonotype itself: A much more abundant neighbour one base away suggests this may be a read error. The genes are TRBV20-1 and TRBJ2-1; maybe TRBD1 (5 bases). The length of the CDR3 is 14 residues. Trimming left V 2 bases short and J 10 bases short, with 18 bases between. The V gene's germline CDR1 is DFQATT and CDR2 SNEGSKA (reference sequence). The CDR3 bases are TGCAGTGCTAGACCAAAATCGCACTACAGGGAGCAGTTCTTC. Protein sequence: CSARPKSHYREQFF.

The chain combines TRBV5-1 with TRBJ2-5; the D call may be TRBD1 or TRBD2 (5 bases each). Germline-derived CDR1 and CDR2 are SGHRS and YFSETQ. The CDR3 runs 16 residues. Trimming removed 0 bases from V and 4 bases from J, with 16 bases in between. CDR3 sequence: CASSLANDSRGETQYF. CDR3 nucleotide sequence: TGCGCCAGCAGCTTGGCTAACGACAGTCGGGGAGAGACCCAGTACTTC.